The sequence of this TCR beta chain was determined in a study of regulatory T cells in long-lasting Graves disease. This clonotype was seen many times. Time point: newly diagnosed GD, antithyroid drugs for less than 3 months. The TCR library used RNA extracted from PBMCs. The authors built TCR beta libraries using iRepertoire HTBI primers and Arm-PCR of CDR3 regions. TCRdb re-called the multiplex PCR reads with MiXCR, one entry per CDR3 protein. The sample lists 560,000 or so distinct CDR3 sequences, more than 15% occurring once. Germline CDR1 and CDR2: LGHDT and YNNKEL (reference sequence). V trimming: 1 base; J trimming: 6 bases; junction bases outside the gene matches: 8. CDR3 size: 16 residues. This same sample was also taken into another study, of T cells in Graves' hyperthyroidism and ophthalmopathy.

The chain carries TRBV3-1 and TRBJ2-1; TRBD2 agrees at 8 bases. The TCR sequence derives from a young man with Graves disease. This sample comprised peripheral blood mononuclear cells (PBMCs), obtained at new diagnosis, from a patient treated with antithyroid drugs. The DNA for the CDR3 is TGTGCCAGCAGCCAAGGGAATAGCGGGAACCTCAATGAGCAGTTCTTC. The encoded protein is CASSQGNSGNLNEQFF.